What follows are 19 T cell receptor beta chains derived from one specimen sequenced in a study of a mutant IDH1 vaccine in newly diagnosed glioma. Time point: baseline, week 1 (first vaccination visit). Treatment defined: pre-vaccination baseline after standard-of-care therapy. Repertoires were generated with immunoSEQ multiplex PCR, while TCRdb's copy carries only in-frame clones and drops some. This repertoire shows around 92,000 clones, around 82% found once; its top ten account for 7% to 8%. Sequences were derived from PBMCs, sampled from a glioma patient treated with radiotherapy, temozolomide or both. The receptors were sampled from a woman between 50 and 59 years old with glioma.

The V gene is TRBV10-3, the J gene TRBJ2-7; 9 bases align to TRBD1. With V trimmed by 2 bases and J by 5 bases, 7 bases remained unmatched. The CDR3 is 15 residues long. Per the germline V gene, CDR1 is ENHRY and CDR2 is SYGVKD. The CDR3 spells CAISEETGGKDEQYF. The CDR3 coding sequence is TGTGCCATCAGTGAGGAGACAGGGGGGAAGGACGAGCAGTACTTC.

The table lists this clone with a few counts. The rearrangement links TRBV19 to TRBJ1-6; D is possibly TRBD1 (6 bases). The germline V gene encodes CDR1 LNHDA and CDR2 SQIVND (reference sequence). The CDR3 covers 15 residues. Deletions cut 6 bases from V and 7 bases from J, with 16 bases between. CDR3 region: CASSQFRDTNSPLHF. The DNA of the CDR3 is TGTGCCAGTAGCCAATTCCGGGACACCAATTCACCCCTCCACTTT. Full variable domain (rest looked up from reference TRBV19 and TRBJ1-6): DGGITQSPKYLFRKEGQNVTLSCEQNLNHDAMYWYRQDPGQGLRLIYYSQIVNDFQKGDIAEGYSVSREKKESFPLTVTSAQKNPTAFYLCASSQFRDTNSPLHFGNGTRLTVT.

The CDR3 DNA is TGCGCCAGCAGCTTGGAGGGGGGGCCCCAGCATTTT. Its translation: CASSLEGGPQHF. V usage is TRBV5-1 and J usage is TRBJ1-5, with D possibly being TRBD1 (6 bases). CDR3 length equals 12 residues. Germline V gene lookup returns CDR1 SGHRS and CDR2 YFSETQ. The V end lost 0 bases, the J end lost 9 bases, and 7 bases lay between the germline ends.

This clone was detected a few times. The rearrangement joins TRBV5-1 to TRBJ1-4, with a tentative D call TRBD1 (5 bases). Germline values: CDR1 SGHRS, CDR2 YFSETQ. CDR3 length equals 15 residues. Trimming cost V 0 bases and J 8 bases, with 14 bases left between them. CDR3 region: CASSLAVREHEKLFF. The CDR3 DNA sequence: TGCGCCAGCAGCTTGGCCGTCAGGGAACACGAAAAACTGTTTTTT. The whole variable domain, remainder taken from reference TRBV5-1 and TRBJ1-4, is KAGVTQTPRYLIKTRGQQVTLSCSPISGHRSVSWYQQTPGQGLQFLFEYFSETQRNKGNFPGRFSGRQFSNSRSEMNVSTLELGDSALYLCASSLAVREHEKLFFGSGTQLSVL.

In its sample, this clone was seen once. This rearrangement joins TRBV4-2 to TRBJ2-2, with 9 bases aligning to TRBD2. Germline CDR1 reads LGHNA; CDR2 reads YNFKEQ. The length of the CDR3 is 17 residues. Trimming removed 1 base from V and 7 bases from J; junction bases left unmatched: 10. The CDR3 reads CASSQVPAGGFIGELFF. In nucleotides, the CDR3 is TGTGCCAGCAGCCAAGTTCCAGCGGGGGGCTTTATCGGGGAGCTGTTTTTT.

J is TRBJ2-7 and V is TRBV4-1, with 10 positions matching TRBD2. With V trimmed by 4 bases and J by 3 bases, 6 bases remained unmatched. Germline V gene lookup returns CDR1 MGHRA and CDR2 YSYEKL. The CDR3 is made up of 15 amino acids. The CDR3 loop reads CASSPVAGGLYEQYF. The CDR3 region has the DNA TGCGCCAGCAGCCCAGTAGCGGGGGGTCTCTACGAGCAGTACTTC.

J is TRBJ1-2 and V is TRBV29-1; 7 nucleotides align to TRBD1. The CDR3 spans 14 residues. The V gene end was trimmed by 6 bases and the J gene end by 5 bases; junction bases not matched to a gene: 12. Germline values: CDR1 SQVTM, CDR2 ANQGSEA. The CDR3 reads CSVDGTDERYGYTF. As DNA, the CDR3 is TGCAGCGTCGATGGGACAGACGAGCGGTATGGCTACACCTTC.

The chain uses TRBV19 and TRBJ1-1, with D hard to call. This CDR3 contains 14 residues. V was cut by 5 bases and J by 4 bases, with 14 bases left in between. Germline CDR1 and CDR2: LNHDA and SQIVND (reference sequence). CDR3 sequence reads: CASSAGLSGTEAFF. The CDR3 DNA is TGTGCCAGTAGTGCAGGCCTTAGCGGCACTGAAGCTTTCTTT.

The V gene is TRBV4-2, the J gene TRBJ1-5; weak D call: TRBD1 (5 bases). The CDR3 covers 17 residues. Germline-derived CDR1 and CDR2 are LGHNA and YNFKEQ. V lost 0 bases and J 2 bases, leaving 14 bases between the germline ends. CDR3 in amino acids: CASSQDRQTFRNQPQHF. The CDR3, as DNA: TGTGCCAGCAGCCAAGACAGACAGACCTTTCGCAATCAGCCCCAGCATTTT.

This rearrangement joins TRBV19 to TRBJ2-2, with D possibly matching TRBD1 (5 bases). Trimming pared 11 bases from V and 0 bases from J, leaving 13 bases between. The CDR3 is made up of 14 amino acids. Germline CDR1 LNHDA, CDR2 SQIVND (reference sequence). As DNA, the CDR3 is TGTGCCCGCAGGACACAAGCGAACACCGGGGAGCTGTTTTTT. Translated: CARRTQANTGELFF.

V is TRBV7-2 and J is TRBJ1-2; D possibly corresponds to TRBD1 (6 bases). V was cut by 5 bases and J by 8 bases, with 18 bases left in between. The CDR3 is 14 amino acids. Germline loops: CDR1 SGHTA, CDR2 FQGNSA. CDR3 residues: CASSPSLTGSGYTF. The CDR3 region has the DNA TGTGCCAGCAGCCCTTCCTTGACAGGCTCCGGCTACACCTTC.

The CDR3 bases are TGTGCCAGCAGTGGGGGACTAGCGGCCCTACACGAGCAGTACTTC. Translated: CASSGGLAALHEQYF. The chain is built from TRBV2 and TRBJ2-7; TRBD2 agrees at 11 bases. CDR1 and CDR2 from the germline V gene are SNHLY and FYNNEI. The CDR3 consists of 15 residues. Trimming cost V 4 bases and J 5 bases; bases outside gene matches: 7.

The rearrangement links TRBV2 to TRBJ2-1; TRBD2 aligns across 12 bases. The V and J ends lost 6 bases and 12 bases, in that order; junction bases with no gene match: 9. CDR1 and CDR2 from the germline V gene are SNHLY and FYNNEI. This CDR3 has 14 residues. The CDR3 DNA follows: TGTGCCAGCAGCCCAGGACTAGCGGGGTCCCGGCAGTTCTTC. Translation: CASSPGLAGSRQFF.

The V gene is TRBV2, the J gene TRBJ2-3, with D perhaps TRBD2 (5 bases). Germline CDR1 SNHLY, CDR2 FYNNEI. Trimming took off 1 base at V and 1 base at J, with 9 bases between the two ends. This CDR3 region has 15 residues. CDR3 loop: CASSEGLRGTDTQYF. As DNA, the CDR3 is TGTGCCAGCAGTGAAGGTTTGAGGGGCACAGATACGCAGTATTTT. Based on the CDR3 plus reference TRBV2 and TRBJ2-3, the full variable domain is EPEVTQTPSHQVTQMGQEVILRCVPISNHLYFYWYRQILGQKVEFLVSFYNNEISEKSEIFDDQFSVERPDGSNFTLKIRSTKLEDSAMYFCASSEGLRGTDTQYFGPGTRLTVL.

The V and J genes are TRBV7-2 and TRBJ2-2; 7 bases map to TRBD2. The CDR3 loop spans 16 amino acids. From germline, CDR1 is SGHTA and CDR2 FQGNSA. V gave up 4 bases and J gave up 0 bases; unmatched junction bases: 5. CDR3 protein: CASSWGGRTNTGELFF. CDR3 DNA sequence: TGTGCCAGCAGCTGGGGGGGGAGGACGAACACCGGGGAGCTGTTTTTT.

The chain carries TRBV30 and TRBJ1-6; D is unclear. This CDR3 region has 13 residues. Trimming took 3 bases from V and 13 from J, leaving 16 bases between them. Germline CDR1 is GTSNPN and CDR2 is SVGIG (reference sequence). CDR3 protein: CAWRGLTNFPLHF. The CDR3 nucleotides read TGTGCCTGGAGAGGGCTGACGAATTTCCCCCTCCACTTT.

V gene TRBV6-5 combines with J gene TRBJ1-5; D might be TRBD1 (5 bases). CDR3 size: 13 residues. The germline V gene encodes CDR1 MNHEY and CDR2 SVGAGI. Between the trimmed V and J ends, which lost 8 bases and 4 bases, there was a span of 12 bases. CDR3 bases: TGTGCCAGCGGTCGGGGGAGGAATCAGCCCCAGCATTTT. Its translation: CASGRGRNQPQHF.

The CDR3 spells CASSLAGTGNQPQHF. The CDR3 nucleotides are TGTGCCAGCAGCTTGGCCGGGACAGGGAATCAGCCCCAGCATTTT. V gene TRBV5-6 combines with J gene TRBJ1-5, with TRBD1 identical over 9 bases. CDR3 size: 15 residues. The V and J ends lost 0 bases and 4 bases, in that order; junction bases with no gene match: 2. The germline CDR1 and CDR2 sequences are SGHDT and YYEEEE.

V usage is TRBV6-5 and J usage is TRBJ1-2, with D perhaps matching TRBD1 (6 bases). Germline V gene data show CDR1 as MNHEY and CDR2 as SVGAGI. The CDR3 length is 16 residues. Trimming removed 2 bases at V and 4 bases at J, with 17 bases between. The CDR3 sequence is CASSYASRGQGYGYTF. CDR3 coding DNA: TGTGCCAGCAGTTACGCTAGCCGGGGGCAGGGCTATGGCTACACCTTC.